The rows below give T cell receptor beta chains drawn from one sample of a study of Siglec-9 on CD8 T cells in melanoma. Repertoires were generated with immunoSEQ multiplex PCR, while TCRdb's copy carries only in-frame clones and drops some. The sample shows about 36,000 clones, about 86% of them seen only once. Sample: Siglec-9- CD8+ T cells sorted from blood. Receptors originate from a human donor in good health. Each CDR3 is given with its conserved first and last residue. A D gene is named only where the DNA matches it firmly. Rows give clone size only sometimes, using once, few, many, or a class for an expanded clone.

CDR3 DNA: TGTGCCAGCAGCTTAGCGGGACAGGGGGCTACTGAAGCTTTCTTT
CDR3 protein: CASSLAGQGATEAFF
D gene: TRBD1
V gene: TRBV7-8
clone size: .
J gene: TRBJ1-1

CDR3 DNA: TGCGCCAGCAGCCGGGGACAGGGGAATCAGCCCCAGCATTTT
CDR3 protein: CASSRGQGNQPQHF
D gene: TRBD1
V gene: TRBV4-1
clone size: .
J gene: TRBJ1-5

CDR3 DNA: TGTGCCAGCAGCAAAGTGTTAGGGACAGGGGGCTATGGCTACACCTTC
CDR3 protein: CASSKVLGTGGYGYTF
D gene: .
V gene: TRBV21-1
clone size: .
J gene: TRBJ1-2

CDR3 DNA: TGTGCCATCAGACAACGGACTAGCGGGGGCACAGATACGCAGTATTTT
CDR3 protein: CAIRQRTSGGTDTQYF
D gene: TRBD2
V gene: TRBV10-3
clone size: .
J gene: TRBJ2-3

CDR3 DNA: TGTGCCAGCAGCTTAGTCGGACCCCACAATGAGCAGTTCTTC
CDR3 protein: CASSLVGPHNEQFF
D gene: .
V gene: TRBV7-9
clone size: .
J gene: TRBJ2-1

CDR3 DNA: TGTGCCAGCAGCTTAATCACGTCAGGACCCTACAATGAGCAGTTCTTC
CDR3 protein: CASSLITSGPYNEQFF
D gene: .
V gene: TRBV7-9
clone size: .
J gene: TRBJ2-1

CDR3 DNA: TGTGCCAGCAGTGAACCCCCGTCTGGGTACGAGCAGTACTTC
CDR3 protein: CASSEPPSGYEQYF
D gene: .
V gene: TRBV6-1
clone size: .
J gene: TRBJ2-7

CDR3 DNA: TGTGCCAGCAGTGAGGGGTCCTACGAGCAGTACTTC
CDR3 protein: CASSEGSYEQYF
D gene: .
V gene: TRBV11-3
clone size: few
J gene: TRBJ2-7

CDR3 DNA: TGTGCCAGCAGCGTGGGGGAGGGCACAGATACGCAGTATTTT
CDR3 protein: CASSVGEGTDTQYF
D gene: .
V gene: TRBV7-6
clone size: .
J gene: TRBJ2-3

CDR3 DNA: TGTGCCAGTAGTATCGGGCGGAACACTGAAGCTTTCTTT
CDR3 protein: CASSIGRNTEAFF
D gene: .
V gene: TRBV19
clone size: .
J gene: TRBJ1-1

CDR3 DNA: TGTGCCAGCGGGGGCCCGGGAGTTGGCTACACCTTC
CDR3 protein: CASGGPGVGYTF
D gene: .
V gene: TRBV9
clone size: .
J gene: TRBJ1-2

CDR3 DNA: TGTGCCAGCACCCACCTACTCTCTGGGGCCAACGTCCTGACTTTC
CDR3 protein: CASTHLLSGANVLTF
D gene: .
V gene: TRBV4-2
clone size: .
J gene: TRBJ2-6

CDR3 DNA: TGTGCCAGCAGCCCCATCGGGGAGGCAGATACGCAGTATTTT
CDR3 protein: CASSPIGEADTQYF
D gene: .
V gene: TRBV6-4
clone size: .
J gene: TRBJ2-3

CDR3 DNA: TGTGCCAGTATCTCAGACATGAACACTGAAGCTTTCTTT
CDR3 protein: CASISDMNTEAFF
D gene: .
V gene: TRBV19
clone size: few
J gene: TRBJ1-1

CDR3 DNA: TGTGCCAGCAAGGAACAGGACCAAGAGACCCAGTACTTC
CDR3 protein: CASKEQDQETQYF
D gene: .
V gene: TRBV7-9
clone size: few
J gene: TRBJ2-5

CDR3 DNA: TGTGCCTGGAGTCCAGGGGGCGGCCCTGAAGCTTTCTTT
CDR3 protein: CAWSPGGGPEAFF
D gene: TRBD1
V gene: TRBV30
clone size: once
J gene: TRBJ1-1

CDR3 DNA: TGTGCCACCAGCAGAGAGGGACAGGGACGAGAAAAACTGTTTTTT
CDR3 protein: CATSREGQGREKLFF
D gene: TRBD1
V gene: TRBV15
clone size: .
J gene: TRBJ1-4

CDR3 DNA: TGTGCCAGTAGTATAGAACCCCCGGGGATCGCTGAAGCTTTCTTT
CDR3 protein: CASSIEPPGIAEAFF
D gene: .
V gene: TRBV19
clone size: few
J gene: TRBJ1-1

CDR3 DNA: TGTGCCAGCAGTTTATCGGGTTACCTCCTCTCTGGAAACACCATATATTTT
CDR3 protein: CASSLSGYLLSGNTIYF
D gene: .
V gene: TRBV27
clone size: .
J gene: TRBJ1-3

CDR3 DNA: TGTGCCAGCAGCCAAGACCAAGAGACCCAGTACTTC
CDR3 protein: CASSQDQETQYF
D gene: .
V gene: TRBV14
clone size: .
J gene: TRBJ2-5

CDR3 DNA: TGCAGCGTTGAGTGGGGGAGCACTGAAGCTTTCTTT
CDR3 protein: CSVEWGSTEAFF
D gene: .
V gene: TRBV29-1
clone size: .
J gene: TRBJ1-1

CDR3 DNA: TGTGCCAGCAGTTACTCGGAGGGGGTCTATGGCTACACCTTC
CDR3 protein: CASSYSEGVYGYTF
D gene: .
V gene: TRBV6-5
clone size: .
J gene: TRBJ1-2

CDR3 DNA: TGTGCCATCTTATCCCCAGGGAAGAACACTGAAGCTTTCTTT
CDR3 protein: CAILSPGKNTEAFF
D gene: .
V gene: TRBV10-3
clone size: few
J gene: TRBJ1-1

CDR3 DNA: TGTGCCTGGAGCTATGGACAGGGGGCCGGGGAGCTGTTTTTT
CDR3 protein: CAWSYGQGAGELFF
D gene: TRBD1
V gene: TRBV30
clone size: .
J gene: TRBJ2-2

CDR3 DNA: TGTGCCAGCAGTTTCGTACAGGGGCCCGGGGAGCTGTTTTTT
CDR3 protein: CASSFVQGPGELFF
D gene: TRBD1
V gene: TRBV6-5
clone size: .
J gene: TRBJ2-2

CDR3 DNA: TGTGCCAGCAGCTTTGGGGATCTGTACGAGCAGTACTTC
CDR3 protein: CASSFGDLYEQYF
D gene: .
V gene: TRBV7-9
clone size: .
J gene: TRBJ2-7

CDR3 DNA: TGTGCCAGCTCCTACAGGGGCGACGGGAATGGCTACACCTTC
CDR3 protein: CASSYRGDGNGYTF
D gene: TRBD1
V gene: TRBV25-1
clone size: .
J gene: TRBJ1-2

CDR3 DNA: TGTGCCAGCAGCTTGGAGTCCTACGAGCAGTACTTC
CDR3 protein: CASSLESYEQYF
D gene: .
V gene: TRBV11-2
clone size: .
J gene: TRBJ2-7

CDR3 DNA: TGTGCCAGTAGTCTGACGGGGGTCGAGCAGTACTTC
CDR3 protein: CASSLTGVEQYF
D gene: .
V gene: TRBV19
clone size: once
J gene: TRBJ2-7

CDR3 DNA: TGTGCCAGTAGTATAGATCCAGGGGAAGCGAACAATGAGCAGTTCTTC
CDR3 protein: CASSIDPGEANNEQFF
D gene: .
V gene: TRBV19
clone size: .
J gene: TRBJ2-1

CDR3 DNA: TGCAGCGTCGTCTGGGGGTACCAAGAGACCCAGTACTTC
CDR3 protein: CSVVWGYQETQYF
D gene: .
V gene: TRBV29-1
clone size: .
J gene: TRBJ2-5

CDR3 DNA: TGTGCCAGCAGTTACTGGGGAGGGGGAACTAATGAAAAACTGTTTTTT
CDR3 protein: CASSYWGGGTNEKLFF
D gene: .
V gene: TRBV6-6
clone size: once
J gene: TRBJ1-4

CDR3 DNA: TGTGCCAGCAGCTTTAATAGCAATCAGCCCCAGCATTTT
CDR3 protein: CASSFNSNQPQHF
D gene: .
V gene: TRBV5-5
clone size: few
J gene: TRBJ1-5

CDR3 DNA: TGTGCCAGCAGCTTAAGGGTCACCGGGGAGCTGTTTTTT
CDR3 protein: CASSLRVTGELFF
D gene: .
V gene: TRBV7-2
clone size: .
J gene: TRBJ2-2

CDR3 DNA: TGTGCCAGCAGCTTGCTGGCTCTACAAGGCGGGAGGACCTACGAGCAGTACTTC
CDR3 protein: CASSLLALQGGRTYEQYF
D gene: TRBD2
V gene: TRBV5-6
clone size: .
J gene: TRBJ2-7

CDR3 DNA: TGTGCCAGTAGTTCCCGGGAGGGTTACAATGAGCAGTTCTTC
CDR3 protein: CASSSREGYNEQFF
D gene: TRBD2
V gene: TRBV19
clone size: .
J gene: TRBJ2-1

CDR3 DNA: TGTGCCAGCAGTTACACGGGGGGGTACTCCTACGAGCAGTACTTC
CDR3 protein: CASSYTGGYSYEQYF
D gene: TRBD2
V gene: TRBV6-5
clone size: .
J gene: TRBJ2-7

CDR3 DNA: TGTGCCAGCAGCTTGGGCAGCTCTCACTATGGCTACACCTTC
CDR3 protein: CASSLGSSHYGYTF
D gene: .
V gene: TRBV7-9
clone size: .
J gene: TRBJ1-2

CDR3 DNA: TGTGCCAGCAGCCAGGGCGGCAATCAGCCCCAGCATTTT
CDR3 protein: CASSQGGNQPQHF
D gene: .
V gene: TRBV27
clone size: .
J gene: TRBJ1-5

CDR3 DNA: TGTGCCAGCAGTTCAATCGACAGGAACTATGGCTACACCTTC
CDR3 protein: CASSSIDRNYGYTF
D gene: .
V gene: TRBV27
clone size: few
J gene: TRBJ1-2

CDR3 DNA: TGCAGCGTTGAAGGAAGGAGCGGGGGTCGGTGGGAGACCCAGTACTTC
CDR3 protein: CSVEGRSGGRWETQYF
D gene: TRBD2
V gene: TRBV29-1
clone size: .
J gene: TRBJ2-5

CDR3 DNA: TGTGCCAGCAGCGTAGGTTGGGGTAGCTCCTACGAGCAGTACTTC
CDR3 protein: CASSVGWGSSYEQYF
D gene: .
V gene: TRBV9
clone size: few
J gene: TRBJ2-7

CDR3 DNA: TGTGCCAGCAGTTTACTGGGGCAAGGGACCGGGGAGCTGTTTTTT
CDR3 protein: CASSLLGQGTGELFF
D gene: .
V gene: TRBV27
clone size: .
J gene: TRBJ2-2

CDR3 DNA: TGTGCCAGTAGTCCGGGAATGAAGGAGACCCAGTACTTC
CDR3 protein: CASSPGMKETQYF
D gene: .
V gene: TRBV19
clone size: .
J gene: TRBJ2-5

CDR3 DNA: TGTGCCAGCAGCTTACGTTCTAGCGGGGGGGCGACCGGGGAGCTGTTTTTT
CDR3 protein: CASSLRSSGGATGELFF
D gene: TRBD2
V gene: TRBV11-3
clone size: once
J gene: TRBJ2-2